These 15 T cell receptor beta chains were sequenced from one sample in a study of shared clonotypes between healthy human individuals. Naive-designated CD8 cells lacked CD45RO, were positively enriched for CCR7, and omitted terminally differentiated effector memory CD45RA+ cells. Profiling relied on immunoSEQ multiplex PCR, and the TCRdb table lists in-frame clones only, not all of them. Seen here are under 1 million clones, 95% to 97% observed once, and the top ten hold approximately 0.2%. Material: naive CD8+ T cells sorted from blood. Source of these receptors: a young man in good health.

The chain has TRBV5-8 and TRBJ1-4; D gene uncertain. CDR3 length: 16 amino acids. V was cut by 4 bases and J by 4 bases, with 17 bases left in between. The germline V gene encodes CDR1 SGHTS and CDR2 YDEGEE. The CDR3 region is CASSPTTGEDNEKLFF. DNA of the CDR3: TGTGCCAGCAGCCCGACTACCGGTGAGGATAATGAAAAACTGTTTTTT.

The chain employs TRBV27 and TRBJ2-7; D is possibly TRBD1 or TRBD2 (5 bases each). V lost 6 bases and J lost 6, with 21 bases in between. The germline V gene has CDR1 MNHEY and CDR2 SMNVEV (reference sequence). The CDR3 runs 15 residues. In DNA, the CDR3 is TGTGCCAGCAGCGGACTGAATCCCACAACAGGCGAGCAGTACTTC. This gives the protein CASSGLNPTTGEQYF.

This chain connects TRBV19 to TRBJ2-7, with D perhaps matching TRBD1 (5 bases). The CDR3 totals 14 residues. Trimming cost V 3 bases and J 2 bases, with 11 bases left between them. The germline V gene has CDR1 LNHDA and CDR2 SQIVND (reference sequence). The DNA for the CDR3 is TGTGCCAGTAGTATTTGGGGCAGTCCCTACGAGCAGTACTTC. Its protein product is CASSIWGSPYEQYF.

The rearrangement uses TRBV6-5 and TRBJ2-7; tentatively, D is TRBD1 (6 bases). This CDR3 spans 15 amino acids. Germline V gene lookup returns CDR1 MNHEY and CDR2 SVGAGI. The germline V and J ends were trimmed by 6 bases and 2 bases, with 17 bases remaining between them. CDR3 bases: TGTGCCAGCAGCTTAAGCCGGGACAATACCTACGAGCAGTACTTC. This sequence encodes CASSLSRDNTYEQYF.

The CDR3 DNA is TGTGCCAGCAGGTCGACTAGCGGGACCTACAATGAGCAGTTCTTC. Its protein product is CASRSTSGTYNEQFF. The J gene is TRBJ2-1, the V gene TRBV11-2; TRBD2 matches at 11 bases. V shed 6 bases, J shed 2 bases, and the junction held 3 bases outside the gene matches. The germline V gene encodes CDR1 SGHAT and CDR2 FQNNGV. This CDR3 region has 15 residues.

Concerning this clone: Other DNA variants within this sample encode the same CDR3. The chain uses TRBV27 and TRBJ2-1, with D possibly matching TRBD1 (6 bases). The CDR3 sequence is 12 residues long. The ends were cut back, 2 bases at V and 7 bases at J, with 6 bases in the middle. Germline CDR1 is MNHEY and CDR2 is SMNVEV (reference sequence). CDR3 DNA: TGTGCCAGCAGTTTAGGGACAAATGAGCAGTTCTTC. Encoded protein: CASSLGTNEQFF.

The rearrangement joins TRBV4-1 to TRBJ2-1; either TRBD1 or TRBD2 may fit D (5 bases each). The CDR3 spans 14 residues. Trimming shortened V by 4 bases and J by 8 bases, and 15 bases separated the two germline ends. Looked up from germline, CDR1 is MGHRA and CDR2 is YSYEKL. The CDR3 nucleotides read TGCGCCAGCAGCCTCTCCCGAGGGGTCGATGAGCAGTTCTTC. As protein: CASSLSRGVDEQFF.

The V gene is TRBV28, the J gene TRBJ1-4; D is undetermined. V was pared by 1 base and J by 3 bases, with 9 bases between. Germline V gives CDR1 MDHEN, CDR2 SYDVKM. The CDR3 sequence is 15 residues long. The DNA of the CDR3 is TGTGCCAGCAGTTTATTGTTGGCAGCTAATGAAAAACTGTTTTTT. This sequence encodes CASSLLLAANEKLFF.

CDR3 sequence (DNA): TGTGCCAGCAGCCGAGGGGGTGTCTCCTACGAGCAGTACTTC. Its protein product is CASSRGGVSYEQYF. The chain employs TRBV14 and TRBJ2-7; weak D call: TRBD1 (6 bases). The length of the CDR3 is 14 residues. Germline values: CDR1 SGHDN, CDR2 FVKESK. The V end lost 4 bases, the J end lost 0 bases, and 10 bases lay between the germline ends.

Here the CDR3 DNA reads TGCGCCAGCAGCCAACCGACAGGGGTAGCATTAACTGGAAACACCATATATTTT. Its protein product is CASSQPTGVALTGNTIYF. V usage is TRBV4-3 and J usage is TRBJ1-3; 8 bases are shared with TRBD1. The CDR3 length is 18 residues. From germline, CDR1 is LGHNA and CDR2 YSLEER. V trimming: 2 bases; J trimming: 2 bases; junction bases outside the gene matches: 11.

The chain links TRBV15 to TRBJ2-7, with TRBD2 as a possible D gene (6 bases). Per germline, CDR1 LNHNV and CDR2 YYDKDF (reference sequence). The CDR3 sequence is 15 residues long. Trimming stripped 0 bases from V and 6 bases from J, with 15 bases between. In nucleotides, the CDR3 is TGTGCCACCAGCAGAGATGGAGGGATCGGGGGCGAGCAGTACTTC. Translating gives CATSRDGGIGGEQYF.

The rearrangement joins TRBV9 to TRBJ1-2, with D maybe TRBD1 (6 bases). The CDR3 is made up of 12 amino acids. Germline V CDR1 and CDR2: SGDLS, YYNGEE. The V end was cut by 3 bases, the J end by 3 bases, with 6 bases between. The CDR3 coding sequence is TGTGCCAGCAGCGGACAGGACTATGGCTACACCTTC. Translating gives CASSGQDYGYTF. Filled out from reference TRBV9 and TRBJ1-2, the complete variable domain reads DSGVTQTPKHLITATGQRVTLRCSPRSGDLSVYWYQQSLDQGLQFLIQYYNGEERAKGNILERFSAQQFPDLHSELNLSSLELGDSALYFCASSGQDYGYTFGSGTRLTVV.

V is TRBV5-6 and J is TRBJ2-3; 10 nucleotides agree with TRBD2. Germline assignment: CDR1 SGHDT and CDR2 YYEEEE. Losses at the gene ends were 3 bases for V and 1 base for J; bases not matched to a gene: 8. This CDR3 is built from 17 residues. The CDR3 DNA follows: TGTGCCAGCAGCTGGGATCCCGGGACTAGCGGCACAGATACGCAGTATTTT. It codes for CASSWDPGTSGTDTQYF.

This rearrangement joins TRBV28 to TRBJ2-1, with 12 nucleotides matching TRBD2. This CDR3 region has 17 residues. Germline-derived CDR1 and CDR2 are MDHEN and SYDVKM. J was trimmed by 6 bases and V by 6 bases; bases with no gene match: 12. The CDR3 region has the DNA TGTGCCAGCAGCCCTCGACTAGCGGGAGTAAAAACCAATGAGCAGTTCTTC. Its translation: CASSPRLAGVKTNEQFF.

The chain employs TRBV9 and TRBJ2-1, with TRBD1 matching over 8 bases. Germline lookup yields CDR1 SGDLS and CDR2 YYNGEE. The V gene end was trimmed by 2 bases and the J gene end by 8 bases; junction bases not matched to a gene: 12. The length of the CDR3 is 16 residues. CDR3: CASSVQGARLLDEQFF. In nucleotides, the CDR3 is TGTGCCAGCAGCGTGCAGGGGGCTAGGCTTCTCGATGAGCAGTTCTTC.